The 19 T cell receptor beta chains listed next were all sequenced from one sample in a study of T cells in Graves' hyperthyroidism and ophthalmopathy. TCR beta CDR3 region amplification was performed from RNA transcripts. The primer set for the first-round RT-PCR of the TCR CDR3 was HTBI. TCRdb re-called the multiplex PCR reads with MiXCR, one entry per CDR3 protein. The sample lists roughly 740,000 distinct CDR3 sequences, over 15% occurring once. The specimen sequenced was blood. The source of these receptors is a man between 18 and 35 years old with Graves' hyperthyroidism.

This clonotype was counted many times. The chain combines TRBV11-2 with TRBJ2-1, with D possibly TRBD1 on 7 matching bases. CDR3 length: 14 amino acids. Trimming stripped 2 bases from V and 14 bases from J, with 19 bases between. Germline V gene lookup returns CDR1 SGHAT and CDR2 FQNNGV. For the CDR3, the DNA is TGTGCCAGCAGCTTAAGGGTGCGGGAACAGGGGAAGTTCTTC. This encodes CASSLRVREQGKFF.

The chain has TRBV28 and TRBJ1-2; 7 bases agree with TRBD1. V dropped 4 bases and J dropped 12; count of bases not matched to a gene: 17. The CDR3 loop spans 15 amino acids. CDR1 MDHEN and CDR2 SYDVKM come from the germline V gene. CDR3 sequence (DNA): TGTGCCAGCAGTTCCGTGGACAGGATCCGTATGGGCCACACCTTC. It encodes CASSSVDRIRMGHTF.

This clonotype was recorded at least ten times. This chain uses TRBV12-3 or TRBV12-4 with TRBJ2-5; possibly TRBD1 for D (5 bases). This CDR3 is 13 amino acids long. V dropped 7 bases and J dropped 5 bases, with 14 bases sitting between them. The CDR3 nucleotides read TGTGCCAGCAAAAGAAGGGGTCGCGAGACCCAGTACTTC. Encoded protein: CASKRRGRETQYF.

The chain combines TRBV5-5 with TRBJ2-3; the match to TRBD2 covers 10 bases. This CDR3 has 19 residues. The germline gives CDR1 SGHKS, CDR2 YYEKEE (reference sequence). J gave up 2 bases and V 3 bases, and 15 bases lay outside the gene matches. In nucleotides, the CDR3 is TGTGCCAGCAGCTGTACGACTAGCGGGCAACCTAGACTCACAGATACGCAGTATTTT. This gives the protein CASSCTTSGQPRLTDTQYF.

The chain has TRBV19 and TRBJ1-4; no clear D. CDR1 and CDR2 (germline): LNHDA, SQIVND (reference sequence). V was trimmed by 4 bases and J by 8 bases, leaving 14 bases between them. CDR3 length equals 14 residues. This CDR3 reads CASSTGFGREKLFF. The DNA of the CDR3 is TGTGCCAGTAGTACGGGGTTTGGTCGGGAAAAACTGTTTTTT.

This chain uses TRBV28 with TRBJ2-7, with D possibly matching TRBD1 (5 bases). V was shortened by 4 bases and J by 0 bases, with 10 bases between the two germline ends. CDR3 size: 14 residues. Per germline, CDR1 MDHEN and CDR2 SYDVKM. This chain's CDR3 is CASSYRSRSYEQYF. The CDR3 DNA reads as TGTGCCAGCAGTTACAGGTCGCGCTCCTACGAGCAGTACTTC.

This clonotype was seen at least ten times. The chain joins TRBV12-3 or TRBV12-4 to TRBJ2-3; 7 nucleotides line up with TRBD1. The CDR3 has 13 residues. The junction had 3 bases not matched to a gene; V was cut back by 6 bases and J by 3 bases. The CDR3 region has the DNA TGTGCCAGCAGGATGGGACAGACAGATACGCAGTATTTT. The encoded protein is CASRMGQTDTQYF.

This clonotype was seen at least ten times. The chain combines TRBV20-1 with TRBJ2-1; no reliable D call. Germline V lookup: CDR1 DFQATT, CDR2 SNEGSKA (reference sequence). This CDR3 contains 13 residues. V was pared by 6 bases and J by 10 bases, with 19 bases between. CDR3 loop: CSATHGATPEQFF. The CDR3 coding sequence is TGCAGTGCAACTCACGGAGCGACTCCCGAGCAGTTCTTC.

The rearrangement joins TRBV7-9 to TRBJ2-5; D is possibly TRBD1 (8 bases). V gave up 5 bases and J gave up 5 bases, with 21 bases separating them. Germline V gene lookup returns CDR1 SEHNR and CDR2 FQNEAQ (reference sequence). The length of the CDR3 is 16 residues. The CDR3 DNA is TGTGCCAGCAGCGCCGGGAGGCAGGGGGCCGGGGAGACCCAGTACTTC. The encoded protein is CASSAGRQGAGETQYF.

Only a few counts were recorded for this clonotype. The rearrangement uses TRBV15 and TRBJ2-6; D possibly corresponds to TRBD1 (6 bases). Trimming stripped 7 bases from V and 0 bases from J, with 19 bases between. CDR1 is LNHNV and CDR2 is YYDKDF in the germline V gene (reference sequence). The CDR3 sequence is 18 residues long. CDR3: CATNTRDMGTSGANVLTF. CDR3 nucleotides: TGTGCCACCAACACCCGGGACATGGGCACCTCTGGGGCCAACGTCCTGACTTTC.

In this sample, this clonotype turned up many times. This chain connects TRBV28 to TRBJ2-5; 7 bases line up with TRBD1. The CDR3 runs to 14 residues. The J segment lost 2 bases and the V segment lost 6 bases, leaving 6 bases of the junction unmatched. Germline CDR1 and CDR2: MDHEN and SYDVKM. The CDR3 spells CASRPGTEQETQYF. The CDR3 DNA sequence: TGTGCCAGCAGGCCCGGGACAGAACAAGAGACCCAGTACTTC.

The sample holds a few counts of this clonotype. DNA for the CDR3: TGCGCCAGCAGGGAATCTCCAGACACTGAAGCTTTCTTT. This encodes CASRESPDTEAFF. J is TRBJ1-1 and V is TRBV10-1, with D hard to call. The CDR3 totals 13 residues. V dropped 6 bases and J dropped 3 bases, with 11 bases sitting between them. The germline V gene has CDR1 WNHNN and CDR2 SYGVQD (reference sequence).

This clonotype was seen at least ten times. The V gene is TRBV11-3, the J gene TRBJ2-1; perhaps TRBD2 as D (6 bases). V lost 7 bases, J lost 9 bases, and 13 bases lay in between. This CDR3 is 12 amino acids long. Germline V gene sequence: CDR1 SGHNT, CDR2 YENEEA. CDR3 sequence: CASNSERAEQFF. The CDR3 DNA reads as TGTGCCAGCAACTCTGAGCGGGCTGAGCAGTTCTTC. Supplemented by reference TRBV11-3 and TRBJ2-1, the full variable domain reads EAGVVQSPRYKIIEKKQPVAFWCNPISGHNTLYWYLQNLGQGPELLIRYENEEAVDDSQLPKDRFSAERLKGVDSTLKIQPAELGDSAVYLCASNSERAEQFFGPGTRLTVL.

Ten or more counts support this clonotype. This chain uses TRBV18 with TRBJ1-4; D perhaps matches TRBD1 (5 bases). V shed 4 bases and J shed 5 bases, with 8 bases lying between them. The germline V gene has CDR1 KGHSH and CDR2 LQKENI. The CDR3 spans 13 residues. The CDR3 nucleotides read TGTGCCAGCTCACAGGGGACCAATGAAAAACTGTTTTTT. It codes for CASSQGTNEKLFF.

Ten or more counts support this clonotype. The genes are TRBV3-1 and TRBJ1-1, with a possible D match to TRBD1 (6 bases). V lost 5 bases and J 3 bases, leaving 16 bases between the germline ends. The CDR3 runs 15 residues. Germline V gene data show CDR1 as LGHDT and CDR2 as YNNKEL (reference sequence). This CDR3 is CASSTHWAGDTEAFF. CDR3 sequence (DNA): TGTGCCAGCAGCACACATTGGGCAGGGGACACTGAAGCTTTCTTT.

This clonotype was seen a handful of times. The rearrangement uses TRBV7-8 and TRBJ2-7; 13 bases map to TRBD2. CDR3 length equals 16 residues. V was pared by 5 bases and J by 7 bases, with 11 bases of the junction left unmatched. Germline V CDR1 and CDR2: SGHVS, FQNEAQ. In DNA, the CDR3 is TGTGCCAGCAGCCTCGGGACTAGCGGGACCTTGGGAGAGCAGTACTTC. Translated, it gives CASSLGTSGTLGEQYF.

This clonotype has a count of ten or more. This chain joins TRBV7-3 and TRBJ2-1, with 7 bases lining up with TRBD2. The CDR3 has 15 amino acids. J lost 6 bases, V lost 3 bases, and 8 bases had no gene match. CDR1 and CDR2 from the germline V gene are SGHTA and FQGTGA. The CDR3 reads CASSLGGSPTNEQFF. CDR3 DNA: TGTGCCAGCAGCTTGGGCGGGAGCCCTACCAATGAGCAGTTCTTC.

This clonotype was seen only a few times. The rearrangement uses TRBV2 and TRBJ1-2; 9 bases agree with TRBD1. Germline assignment: CDR1 SNHLY and CDR2 FYNNEI. The CDR3 extends over 17 amino acids. J gave up 4 bases and V 8 bases, and 17 bases lay outside the gene matches. The CDR3 region is CASEGSRFGTGTYGYTF. The DNA for the CDR3 is TGTGCCAGCGAGGGGAGTCGCTTCGGGACAGGGACCTATGGCTACACCTTC.

This clonotype has a handful of counts. The rearrangement uses TRBV7-3 and TRBJ2-1; D is unresolved. CDR3 length equals 11 residues. Per the germline V gene, CDR1 is SGHTA and CDR2 is FQGTGA. V was cut by 3 bases and J by 9 bases, with 6 bases left in between. CDR3 bases: TGTGCCAGCAGCTTCGGTTTTGAGCAGTTCTTC. As protein: CASSFGFEQFF.